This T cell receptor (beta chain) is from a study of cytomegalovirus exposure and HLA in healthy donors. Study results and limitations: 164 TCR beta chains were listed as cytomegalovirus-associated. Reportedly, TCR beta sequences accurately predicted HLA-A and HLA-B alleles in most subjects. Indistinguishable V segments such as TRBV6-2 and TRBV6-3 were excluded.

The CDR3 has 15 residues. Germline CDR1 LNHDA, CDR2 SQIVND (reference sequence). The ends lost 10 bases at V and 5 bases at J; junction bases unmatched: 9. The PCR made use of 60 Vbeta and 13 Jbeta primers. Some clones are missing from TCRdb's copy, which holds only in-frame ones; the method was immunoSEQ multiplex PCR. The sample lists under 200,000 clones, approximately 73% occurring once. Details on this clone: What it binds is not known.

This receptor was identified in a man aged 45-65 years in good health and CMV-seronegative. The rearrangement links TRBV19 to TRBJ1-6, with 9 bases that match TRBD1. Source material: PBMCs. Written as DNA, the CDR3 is TGTGCCACCCGGGACAGGGAAAGGGATAATTCACCCCTCCACTTT. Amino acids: CATRDRERDNSPLHF. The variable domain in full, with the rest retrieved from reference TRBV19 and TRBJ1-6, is DGGITQSPKYLFRKEGQNVTLSCEQNLNHDAMYWYRQDPGQGLRLIYYSQIVNDFQKGDIAEGYSVSREKKESFPLTVTSAQKNPTAFYLCATRDRERDNSPLHFGNGTRLTVT.